Listed here are 12 T cell receptor beta chains from one sample, sequenced in a study of CD8 T cells in ankylosing spondylitis. Regarding the study as a whole: Characteristic, it appeared, of ankylosing spondylitis blood was a TCR beta motif of 7 or 8 highly homologous variants.

TCRdb ran MiXCR on the 5' RACE reads and lists one entry per CDR3 protein. Among hundreds of thousands of distinct CDR3 sequences, about 12% were seen once, and the ten largest hold about 0.49%. Antigen specificity for these receptors is unknown. The specimen was blood, either unsorted or a sorted T cell fraction (not recorded which). These receptors were collected from a male donor with ankylosing spondylitis.

This clonotype occurred a few times. The CDR3 spells CASSRQTGEGNQPQHF. In nucleotides, the CDR3 is TGTGCCAGCAGCCGCCAGACAGGGGAGGGCAATCAGCCCCAGCATTTT. The chain has TRBV4-2 and TRBJ1-5; 8 bases are a match to TRBD1. From germline, CDR1 is LGHNA and CDR2 YNFKEQ. Trimming removed 4 bases from V and 2 bases from J; junction bases left unmatched: 7. The CDR3 covers 16 residues.

The J gene is TRBJ2-1, the V gene TRBV5-5; tentative D call: TRBD2 (5 bases). Germline CDR1 and CDR2: SGHKS and YYEKEE (reference sequence). V was cut by 4 bases and J by 13 bases, with 21 bases left in between. The CDR3 spans 14 residues. The CDR3 nucleotides read TGTGCCAGCAGCCTCTTGGTTGAGCGGCCCCCTCAGTTCTTC. Protein: CASSLLVERPPQFF.

This clonotype was seen only a few times. The CDR3 loop reads CASSLKQGGYNEQFF. DNA of the CDR3: TGTGCCAGCAGTTTGAAACAGGGAGGCTACAATGAGCAGTTCTTC. The V gene is TRBV12-3 or TRBV12-4, the J gene TRBJ2-1; the D call may be TRBD1 or TRBD2 (6 bases each). V was pared by 3 bases and J by 3 bases, with 12 bases between. CDR3 length: 15 amino acids.

This clonotype was detected only a few times. The chain combines TRBV12-3 or TRBV12-4 with TRBJ2-1; TRBD2 matches at 10 bases. CDR3 length equals 16 residues. Trimming took 3 bases from V and 7 from J; bases not matched to a gene: 9. The DNA of the CDR3 is TGTGCCAGCAGTTTGGGTAGCGGGAGGATAGGGAATGAGCAGTTCTTC. Amino acids: CASSLGSGRIGNEQFF.

CDR3: CASSHGTGSSNYGYTF. The CDR3 region has the DNA TGTGCCAGCAGCCATGGAACAGGGTCCTCAAACTATGGCTACACCTTC. This chain joins TRBV4-2 and TRBJ1-2; D perhaps matches TRBD1 (6 bases). The CDR3 runs 16 residues. Germline V gene lookup returns CDR1 LGHNA and CDR2 YNFKEQ. Trimming removed 3 bases at V and 2 bases at J, with 16 bases between.

CDR3 sequence (DNA): TGTGCCATCTCTCCGGCGTACGGCTACACCTTC. Protein sequence: CAISPAYGYTF. The chain is built from TRBV10-3 and TRBJ1-2; D ambiguous. With 8 bases removed from V and 8 bases from J, the gap between germline ends came to 12 bases. Germline V gene lookup returns CDR1 ENHRY and CDR2 SYGVKD. The CDR3 sequence is 11 residues long.

This sequence joins TRBV5-6 and TRBJ1-6; unclear D gene. Trimming shortened V by 0 bases and J by 10 bases, and 5 bases separated the two germline ends. The CDR3 is made up of 12 amino acids. Germline lookup yields CDR1 SGHDT and CDR2 YYEEEE. This chain's CDR3 is CASSLVRSPLHF. CDR3 coding DNA: TGTGCCAGCAGCTTGGTTCGGTCACCCCTCCACTTT.

This chain links TRBV6-5 with TRBJ2-1; 13 bases map to TRBD2. There are 17 residues in the CDR3. Trimming cost V 2 bases and J 0 bases; bases outside gene matches: 1. Germline assignment: CDR1 MNHEY and CDR2 SVGAGI. The CDR3 nucleotides are TGTGCCAGCAGTTACCGGACTAGCGGGAGCTCCTACAATGAGCAGTTCTTC. It yields the protein CASSYRTSGSSYNEQFF.

This chain connects TRBV6-2 or TRBV6-3 to TRBJ2-5; 10 bases are shared with TRBD2. Germline-derived CDR1 and CDR2 are MNHEY and SVGEGT. The trim removed 7 bases at V and 2 bases at J, leaving 1 base unmatched. There are 13 residues in the CDR3. The DNA for the CDR3 is TGTGCCAGCACGGGACTAGCGCAAGAGACCCAGTACTTC. Translating it yields CASTGLAQETQYF.

This clonotype was detected only a few times. The genes are TRBV6-1 and TRBJ2-1; unclear D gene. V lost 8 bases and J 8 bases, leaving 13 bases between the germline ends. Germline assignment: CDR1 MNHNS and CDR2 SASEGT. CDR3 length: 12 residues. CDR3 sequence reads: CASHPLGYEQFF. The CDR3 DNA reads as TGTGCCAGCCACCCCCTTGGATATGAGCAGTTCTTC.

V usage is TRBV6-5 and J usage is TRBJ2-2, with TRBD1 matching over 8 bases. With V trimmed by 2 bases and J by 0 bases, 11 bases remained unmatched. CDR1 is MNHEY and CDR2 is SVGAGI in the germline V gene. This CDR3 contains 19 residues. The CDR3, as DNA: TGTGCCAGCAGTTACACGGCAGGGGGCGCGTACGCGAACACCGGGGAGCTGTTTTTT. Encoded protein: CASSYTAGGAYANTGELFF.

This clonotype was observed a few times. CDR3 in amino acids: CATSRSGTSGYEQYF. In DNA, the CDR3 is TGTGCCACCAGCAGATCCGGGACTAGCGGCTACGAGCAGTACTTC. The chain employs TRBV15 and TRBJ2-7; 11 bases align to TRBD2. With 2 bases clipped from V and 3 bases from J, the junction kept 3 bases outside the gene matches. The germline gives CDR1 LNHNV, CDR2 YYDKDF (reference sequence). CDR3 length equals 15 residues.